This T cell receptor beta chain is from a study of blood T cell repertoires in COVID-19. Study details: COVID-19 samples, acute and convalescent, were from the United States, Italy and Spain.

Per the authors' pipeline: Quantification of nucleated cells was approximated via reference gene primer amplification. Some clones are missing from TCRdb's copy, which holds only in-frame ones; the method was immunoSEQ multiplex PCR. V and J calls and clone size follow that table, whereas D and trimming were derived from the DNA. Here the sample spans 150,000 to 200,000 clones, roughly 91% being singletons. Germline V gene sequence: CDR1 SGDLS, CDR2 YYNGEE. Between the trimmed V and J ends, which lost 0 bases and 0 bases, there was a span of 6 bases. The CDR3 is 14 residues long. The sample consisted of peripheral blood. This TCR came from a human donor in a cohort sampled during active COVID-19. This sequence joins TRBV9 and TRBJ1-1, with a weak D call TRBD1 (5 bases). CDR3 bases: TGTGCCAGCAGCGTAGAAGGGGTGAACACTGAAGCTTTCTTT. Protein product: CASSVEGVNTEAFF. The full variable domain, rest sourced from reference TRBV9 and TRBJ1-1, is DSGVTQTPKHLITATGQRVTLRCSPRSGDLSVYWYQQSLDQGLQFLIQYYNGEERAKGNILERFSAQQFPDLHSELNLSSLELGDSALYFCASSVEGVNTEAFFGQGTRLTVV.